This T cell receptor (beta chain) came from a study of cytomegalovirus exposure and HLA in healthy donors. PCR was performed using 60 Vbeta and 13 Jbeta primers. The repertoire was sequenced with immunoSEQ multiplex PCR; TCRdb's copy has only in-frame clones and lacks some. Of 70,000 or so clones in the sample, approximately 80% were seen once. The TCR comes from a man younger than 35 in good health and CMV-seropositive. The specimen was PBMCs.

The DNA of the CDR3 is TGTGCCAGCAGTCCTACCGCGGGACAGGGTTACGAGCAGTACTTC. Residues: CASSPTAGQGYEQYF. V is TRBV7-2 and J is TRBJ2-7; the match to TRBD1 covers 9 bases. Unmatched junction bases numbered 10, after V lost 6 bases and J lost 4 bases. CDR1 is SGHTA and CDR2 is FQGNSA in the germline V gene. The CDR3 spans 15 residues.